Below are 19 T cell receptor beta chains sequenced from a single sample in a study of shared clonotypes between healthy human individuals. Repertoires were generated with immunoSEQ multiplex PCR, while TCRdb's copy carries only in-frame clones and drops some. The data hold fewer than 1.4 million clones, with 70% to 80% observed a single time. The sample comprised memory CD4+ T cells from PBMCs. Documented subset: CD45RA-negative fraction. These receptors were obtained from a young man in good health. Some clones in this sample may be carry-over from other donors' samples.

The chain combines TRBV10-2 with TRBJ1-6, with TRBD1 as a possible D gene (5 bases). This CDR3 has 16 residues. Trimming removed 6 bases at V and 10 bases at J, with 22 bases between. Looked up from germline, CDR1 is WSHSY and CDR2 is SAAADI. The DNA of the CDR3 is TGCGCCAGCAGCGAGGCTCGAGTAGGGGCCGGGTCACCCCTCCACTTT. Protein sequence: CASSEARVGAGSPLHF.

The chain carries TRBV14 and TRBJ2-5; tentatively, D is TRBD1 or TRBD2 (6 bases each). The CDR3 is 15 amino acids. V shed 0 bases and J shed 5 bases, with 13 bases lying between them. From germline, CDR1 is SGHDN and CDR2 FVKESK. The CDR3 is CASSQDWGAGETQYF. DNA of the CDR3: TGTGCCAGCAGCCAAGACTGGGGGGCTGGGGAGACCCAGTACTTC.

The chain uses TRBV10-3 and TRBJ2-1, with D possibly being TRBD1 or TRBD2 (6 bases each). The CDR3 has 14 residues. V lost 6 bases, J lost 1 base, and 10 bases lay in between. CDR1 and CDR2 (germline): ENHRY, SYGVKD. The CDR3 bases are TGTGCCATCAGGGAGGGGGAGTCCTACAATGAGCAGTTCTTC. Protein product: CAIREGESYNEQFF.

This clone was seen a handful of times. The rearrangement joins TRBV27 to TRBJ1-5; unclear D gene. V shed 2 bases and J shed 5 bases, with 16 bases lying between them. This CDR3 is 16 amino acids long. The V gene's germline CDR1 is MNHEY and CDR2 SMNVEV (reference sequence). The CDR3 DNA reads TGTGCCAGCAGTTTAAGACAAGGCCTAAGGGATCAGCCCCAGCATTTT. Translating it yields CASSLRQGLRDQPQHF.

The genes are TRBV7-3 and TRBJ2-5; TRBD1 matches 12 bases. The germline CDR1 and CDR2 sequences are SGHTA and FQGTGA. J lost 4 bases, V lost 1 base, and 4 bases had no gene match. The CDR3 totals 16 residues. CDR3 nucleotide sequence: TGTGCCAGCAGCTTAATGGGACAGGGGGCGGTAGAGACCCAGTACTTC. Encoded protein: CASSLMGQGAVETQYF.

The chain combines TRBV18 with TRBJ1-5; TRBD1 is a possible D gene (5 bases). V was cut by 3 bases and J by 0 bases, with 9 bases left in between. This CDR3 contains 15 residues. CDR1 is KGHSH, CDR2 LQKENI, per germline. The CDR3 sequence is CASSPDSHSNQPQHF. CDR3 DNA sequence: TGTGCCAGCTCACCCGACAGCCATAGCAATCAGCCCCAGCATTTT.

The J gene is TRBJ2-3, the V gene TRBV7-8; 8 bases agree with TRBD2. CDR3 size: 15 residues. CDR1 and CDR2 (germline): SGHVS, FQNEAQ. The ends lost 6 bases at V and 1 base at J; junction bases unmatched: 6. The CDR3 spells CASSRLATRTDTQYF. CDR3 sequence (DNA): TGTGCCAGCAGTCGACTAGCGACCCGCACAGATACGCAGTATTTT.

The chain is built from TRBV11-1 and TRBJ2-2, with D unresolved. CDR1 is SGHAT and CDR2 is FQDESV in the germline V gene (reference sequence). V was cut by 4 bases and J by 1 base, with 7 bases left in between. The CDR3 consists of 14 residues. Here the CDR3 DNA reads TGTGCCAGCAGCTCCGACGAGAACACCGGGGAGCTGTTTTTT. Residues: CASSSDENTGELFF.

This sequence joins TRBV6-5 and TRBJ2-5; the match to TRBD1 covers 8 bases. V gave up 6 bases and J gave up 3 bases; unmatched junction bases: 9. Germline values: CDR1 MNHEY, CDR2 SVGAGI. This CDR3 contains 15 residues. CDR3 DNA sequence: TGTGCCAGCAGACCTCCCGGGACAGGAGAAGAGACCCAGTACTTC. It specifies CASRPPGTGEETQYF.

This chain connects TRBV29-1 to TRBJ2-3, with TRBD1 as a possible D gene (5 bases). V lost 8 bases and J lost 0, with 12 bases in between. Germline V CDR1 and CDR2: SQVTM, ANQGSEA. The CDR3 length is 13 residues. The CDR3 region is CSLQGASTDTQYF. DNA for the CDR3: TGCAGCCTGCAGGGTGCTAGCACAGATACGCAGTATTTT.

The table lists this clone with a few counts. The rearrangement uses TRBV7-2 and TRBJ2-7; TRBD1 aligns across 9 bases. CDR3 length: 14 amino acids. The germline V gene encodes CDR1 SGHTA and CDR2 FQGNSA. The junction had 7 bases not matched to a gene; V was cut back by 4 bases and J by 6 bases. The CDR3 reads CASSWDRASGEQYF. CDR3 DNA: TGTGCCAGCAGCTGGGACAGGGCCTCAGGCGAGCAGTACTTC.

The rearrangement links TRBV5-1 to TRBJ2-6; D might be TRBD1 (6 bases). The CDR3 length is 16 residues. Germline values: CDR1 SGHRS, CDR2 YFSETQ. V gave up 4 bases and J gave up 0 bases, with 11 bases separating them. The CDR3 reads CASSPQGGSGANVLTF. The CDR3 coding sequence is TGCGCCAGCAGCCCGCAAGGGGGCTCTGGGGCCAACGTCCTGACTTTC.

The chain links TRBV5-1 to TRBJ2-7; tentative D call: TRBD2 (6 bases). CDR1 is SGHRS, CDR2 YFSETQ, per germline. Trimming pared 3 bases from V and 0 bases from J, leaving 19 bases between. The CDR3 has 17 amino acids. This CDR3 reads CASSSRTEGLSSYEQYF. The DNA for the CDR3 is TGCGCCAGCAGCTCCAGAACGGAGGGGCTCAGCTCCTACGAGCAGTACTTC.

The rearrangement links TRBV2 to TRBJ1-1, with D hard to call. V lost 8 bases and J lost 0, with 7 bases in between. Germline-derived CDR1 and CDR2 are SNHLY and FYNNEI. This CDR3 has 12 residues. The CDR3 reads CASALVNTEAFF. The CDR3 DNA reads as TGTGCCAGCGCCCTGGTGAACACTGAAGCTTTCTTT.

The J gene is TRBJ1-5, the V gene TRBV27; 7 nucleotides line up with TRBD1. Trimming at V came to 4 bases and at J to 6 bases, leaving 6 bases not matched to a gene. The V gene's germline CDR1 is MNHEY and CDR2 SMNVEV (reference sequence). The CDR3 length is 14 residues. CDR3 in amino acids: CASSSQTGPQPQHF. The CDR3 coding sequence is TGTGCCAGCAGTTCCCAGACAGGGCCTCAGCCCCAGCATTTT.

The V gene is TRBV5-1, the J gene TRBJ1-2; unclear D gene. CDR1 and CDR2 from the germline V gene are SGHRS and YFSETQ. Trimming cost V 4 bases and J 3 bases, with 13 bases left between them. The CDR3 length is 14 residues. CDR3 in amino acids: CASSPPEGYYGYTF. The CDR3 DNA follows: TGCGCCAGCAGCCCCCCCGAGGGCTACTATGGCTACACCTTC.

The V call is TRBV2, the J call TRBJ2-7, with D perhaps given as TRBD1 or TRBD2 (5 bases each). Germline V gene sequence: CDR1 SNHLY, CDR2 FYNNEI. V lost 6 bases and J lost 2, with 14 bases in between. The CDR3 spans 14 residues. This chain's CDR3 is CASSAGTGAYEQYF. The CDR3 nucleotides are TGTGCCAGCAGCGCCGGGACCGGCGCCTACGAGCAGTACTTC.

V gene TRBV7-3 combines with J gene TRBJ2-3, with 11 bases matching TRBD2. The CDR3 is made up of 16 amino acids. Trimming took 5 bases from V and 6 from J; bases not matched to a gene: 10. The germline gives CDR1 SGHTA, CDR2 FQGTGA. In DNA, the CDR3 is TGTGCCAGCAGCATAGGGCTAGCGGGAGGAGGGGATACGCAGTATTTT. Amino acids: CASSIGLAGGGDTQYF.

The chain has TRBV28 and TRBJ1-2; tentative D call: TRBD1 (6 bases). V was pared by 7 bases and J by 4 bases, with 19 bases between. From germline, CDR1 is MDHEN and CDR2 SYDVKM. The CDR3 has 15 amino acids. The DNA of the CDR3 is TGTGCCAGCACCAGGGCAGGGGCCCAGGGCTATGGCTACACCTTC. Amino acid sequence: CASTRAGAQGYGYTF.